This T cell receptor beta chain was recorded in a study of blood T cell repertoires in COVID-19. Study at large: Sites in the United States, Italy and Spain provided acute and convalescent COVID-19 samples.

Trimming stripped 6 bases from V and 7 bases from J, with 25 bases between. CDR3 size: 18 residues. Per the germline V gene, CDR1 is KGHSH and CDR2 is LQKENI. Libraries were prepared by immunoSEQ multiplex PCR; TCRdb keeps only in-frame clonotypes and omits some of them. The sample has about 300,000 clones; 90% are singletons. This clone was counted only a few times. Adults between roughly 18 and 89 years of age took part from approximately 24 US areas. The sequencing input was PBMCs or T cells enriched from blood (not recorded which). The source of this sequence is a young woman with acute COVID-19. The chain joins TRBV18 to TRBJ1-6, with D uncertain. The CDR3 loop reads CASSESSGGRAGNSPLHF. The CDR3 bases are TGTGCCAGCTCGGAAAGCAGCGGCGGACGCGCCGGGAATTCACCCCTCCACTTT. Looking up the rest from reference TRBV18 and TRBJ1-6 gives the full variable domain: NAGVMQNPRHLVRRRGQEARLRCSPMKGHSHVYWYRQLPEEGLKFMVYLQKENIIDESGMPKERFSAEFPKEGPSILRIQQVVRGDSAAYFCASSESSGGRAGNSPLHFGNGTRLTVT.